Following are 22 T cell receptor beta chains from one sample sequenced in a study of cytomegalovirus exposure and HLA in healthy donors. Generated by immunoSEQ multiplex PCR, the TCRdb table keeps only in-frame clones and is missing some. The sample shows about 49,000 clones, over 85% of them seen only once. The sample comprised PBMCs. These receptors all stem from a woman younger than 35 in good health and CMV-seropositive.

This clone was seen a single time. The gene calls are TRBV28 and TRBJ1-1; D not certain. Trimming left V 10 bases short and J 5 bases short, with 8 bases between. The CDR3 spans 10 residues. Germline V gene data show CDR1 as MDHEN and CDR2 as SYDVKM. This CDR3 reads CATHYTEAFF. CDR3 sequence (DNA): TGTGCCACCCACTATACTGAAGCTTTCTTT.

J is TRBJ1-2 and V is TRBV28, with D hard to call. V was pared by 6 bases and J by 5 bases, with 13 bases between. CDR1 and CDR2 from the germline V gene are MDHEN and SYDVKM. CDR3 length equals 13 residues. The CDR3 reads CASRPGLPYGYTF. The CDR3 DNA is TGTGCCAGCAGACCAGGACTGCCGTATGGCTACACCTTC.

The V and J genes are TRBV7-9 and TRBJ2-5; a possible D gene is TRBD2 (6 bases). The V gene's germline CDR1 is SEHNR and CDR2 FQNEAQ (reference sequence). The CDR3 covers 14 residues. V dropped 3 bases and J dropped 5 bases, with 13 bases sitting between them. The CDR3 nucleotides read TGTGCCAGCAGCTTGCTAGGTGCGGGGGAGACCCAGTACTTC. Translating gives CASSLLGAGETQYF. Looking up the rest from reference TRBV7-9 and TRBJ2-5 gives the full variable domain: DTGVSQNPRHKITKRGQNVTFRCDPISEHNRLYWYRQTLGQGPEFLTYFQNEAQLEKSRLLSDRFSAERPKGSFSTLEIQRTEQGDSAMYLCASSLLGAGETQYFGPGTRLLVL.

The DNA of the CDR3 is TGTGCCAGCAGCCCTAGACAGGGTTCGAGCACTGAAGCTTTCTTT. It translates to CASSPRQGSSTEAFF. The genes are TRBV7-9 and TRBJ1-1; TRBD1 matches 7 bases. V was pared by 5 bases and J by 4 bases, with 10 bases of the junction left unmatched. Germline CDR1 and CDR2: SEHNR and FQNEAQ (reference sequence). CDR3 length equals 15 residues.

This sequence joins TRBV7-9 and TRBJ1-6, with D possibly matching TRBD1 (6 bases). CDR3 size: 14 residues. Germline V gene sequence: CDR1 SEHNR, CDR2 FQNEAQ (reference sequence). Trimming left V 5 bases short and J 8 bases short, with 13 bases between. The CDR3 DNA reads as TGTGCCAGCAGCCTAGGTCAGGGGCATTCACCCCTCCACTTT. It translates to CASSLGQGHSPLHF.

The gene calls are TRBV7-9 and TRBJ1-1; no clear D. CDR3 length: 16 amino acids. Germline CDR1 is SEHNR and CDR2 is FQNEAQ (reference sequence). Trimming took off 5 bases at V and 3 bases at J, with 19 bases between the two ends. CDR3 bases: TGTGCCAGCAGCCCCCGAGGGAGACAAGGCGACACTGAAGCTTTCTTT. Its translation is CASSPRGRQGDTEAFF.

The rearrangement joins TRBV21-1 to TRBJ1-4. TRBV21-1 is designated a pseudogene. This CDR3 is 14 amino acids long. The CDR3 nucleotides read TGTGCCAGCAGGACAGGACTAGAAAATGAAAAACTGTTTTTT. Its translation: CASRTGLENEKLFF.

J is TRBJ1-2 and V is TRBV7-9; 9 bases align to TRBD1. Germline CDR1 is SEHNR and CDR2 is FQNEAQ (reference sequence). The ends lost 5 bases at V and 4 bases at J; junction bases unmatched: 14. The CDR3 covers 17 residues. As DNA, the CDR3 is TGTGCCAGCAGCCCCCCCGGGGGGGGACAGGGATCCTATGGCTACACCTTC. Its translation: CASSPPGGGQGSYGYTF.

The CDR3 coding sequence is TGTGCCAGCAGCTTGGGCGGGCCGCCCTACAATGAGCAGTTCTTC. This translates into CASSLGGPPYNEQFF. The V call is TRBV7-2, the J call TRBJ2-1, with D possibly being TRBD2 (5 bases). V was clipped by 3 bases and J by 2 bases, with 11 bases between them. From germline, CDR1 is SGHTA and CDR2 FQGNSA. The CDR3 contains 15 residues.

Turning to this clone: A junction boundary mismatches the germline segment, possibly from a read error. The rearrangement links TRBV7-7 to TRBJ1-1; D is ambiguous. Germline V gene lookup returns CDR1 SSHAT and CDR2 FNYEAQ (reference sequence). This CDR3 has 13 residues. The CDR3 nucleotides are TGTGCTAGCAGCTTAACAGAGAACACTGAAGCTTTCTTT. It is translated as CASSLTENTEAFF.

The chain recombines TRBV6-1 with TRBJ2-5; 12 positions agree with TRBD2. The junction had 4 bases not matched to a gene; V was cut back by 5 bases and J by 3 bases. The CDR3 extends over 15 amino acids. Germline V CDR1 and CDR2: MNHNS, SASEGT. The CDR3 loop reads CASSRRLAGEETQYF. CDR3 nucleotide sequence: TGTGCCAGCAGTAGAAGACTAGCGGGAGAAGAGACCCAGTACTTC.

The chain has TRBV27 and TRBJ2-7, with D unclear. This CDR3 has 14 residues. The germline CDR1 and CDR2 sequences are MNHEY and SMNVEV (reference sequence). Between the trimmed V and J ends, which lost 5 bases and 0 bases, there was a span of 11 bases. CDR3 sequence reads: CASSPSQSSYEQYF. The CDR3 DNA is TGTGCCAGCAGTCCATCACAGAGCTCCTACGAGCAGTACTTC.

The CDR3 region is CASSVLAGTGELFF. The CDR3 DNA reads as TGTGCCAGCAGCGTTTTGGCGGGCACCGGGGAGCTGTTTTTT. The chain is built from TRBV9 and TRBJ2-2; D perhaps matches TRBD2 (5 bases). Trimming stripped 2 bases from V and 4 bases from J, with 9 bases between. Germline values: CDR1 SGDLS, CDR2 YYNGEE. CDR3 length equals 14 residues.

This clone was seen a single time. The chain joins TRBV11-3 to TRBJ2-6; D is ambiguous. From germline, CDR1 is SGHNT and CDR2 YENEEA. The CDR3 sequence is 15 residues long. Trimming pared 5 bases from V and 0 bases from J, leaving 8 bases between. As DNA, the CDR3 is TGTGCCAGCAGCCCGACTGGCTCTGGGGCCAACGTCCTGACTTTC. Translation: CASSPTGSGANVLTF.

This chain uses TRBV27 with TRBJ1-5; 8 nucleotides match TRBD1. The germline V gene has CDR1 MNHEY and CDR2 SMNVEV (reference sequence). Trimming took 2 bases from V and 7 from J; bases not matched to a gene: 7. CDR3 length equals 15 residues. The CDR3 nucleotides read TGTGCCAGCAGTTTAGGACAGGGAACAGGGCAGCCCCAGCATTTT. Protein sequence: CASSLGQGTGQPQHF.

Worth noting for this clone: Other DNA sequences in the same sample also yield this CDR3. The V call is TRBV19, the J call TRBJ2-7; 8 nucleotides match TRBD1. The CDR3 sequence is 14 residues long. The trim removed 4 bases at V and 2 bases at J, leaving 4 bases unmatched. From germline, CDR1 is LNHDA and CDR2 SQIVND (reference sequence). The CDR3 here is CASSTGQGAYEQYF. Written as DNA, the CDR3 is TGTGCCAGTAGTACAGGACAGGGAGCCTACGAGCAGTACTTC. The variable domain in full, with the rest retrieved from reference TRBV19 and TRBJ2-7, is DGGITQSPKYLFRKEGQNVTLSCEQNLNHDAMYWYRQDPGQGLRLIYYSQIVNDFQKGDIAEGYSVSREKKESFPLTVTSAQKNPTAFYLCASSTGQGAYEQYFGPGTRLTVT.

CDR3 bases: TGTGCCAGCAGCCCACCCCCCGTGGGTGGGCCATTCTACGAGCAGTACTTC. Translated: CASSPPPVGGPFYEQYF. The chain has TRBV7-9 and TRBJ2-7; D is uncertain. This CDR3 region has 17 residues. Germline V gene data show CDR1 as SEHNR and CDR2 as FQNEAQ (reference sequence). V lost 5 bases to trimming and J lost 3 bases, with 23 bases between them. Full variable domain (outside the CDR3, taken from reference TRBV7-9 and TRBJ2-7): DTGVSQNPRHKITKRGQNVTFRCDPISEHNRLYWYRQTLGQGPEFLTYFQNEAQLEKSRLLSDRFSAERPKGSFSTLEIQRTEQGDSAMYLCASSPPPVGGPFYEQYFGPGTRLTVT.

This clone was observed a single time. CDR3 protein: CASSPGQAYEQYF. CDR3 sequence (DNA): TGCGCCAGCAGCCCCGGACAGGCCTACGAGCAGTACTTC. V usage is TRBV4-3 and J usage is TRBJ2-7; 7 positions agree with TRBD1. The length of the CDR3 is 13 residues. Trimming took 4 bases from V and 2 from J; bases not matched to a gene: 2. Germline values: CDR1 LGHNA, CDR2 YSLEER.

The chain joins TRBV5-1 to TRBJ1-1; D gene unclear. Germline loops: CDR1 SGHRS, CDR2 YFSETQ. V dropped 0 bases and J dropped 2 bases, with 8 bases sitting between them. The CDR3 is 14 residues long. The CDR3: CASSLEPGNTEAFF. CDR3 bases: TGCGCCAGCAGCTTGGAGCCAGGTAACACTGAAGCTTTCTTT. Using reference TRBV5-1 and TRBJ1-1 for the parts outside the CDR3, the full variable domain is KAGVTQTPRYLIKTRGQQVTLSCSPISGHRSVSWYQQTPGQGLQFLFEYFSETQRNKGNFPGRFSGRQFSNSRSEMNVSTLELGDSALYLCASSLEPGNTEAFFGQGTRLTVV.

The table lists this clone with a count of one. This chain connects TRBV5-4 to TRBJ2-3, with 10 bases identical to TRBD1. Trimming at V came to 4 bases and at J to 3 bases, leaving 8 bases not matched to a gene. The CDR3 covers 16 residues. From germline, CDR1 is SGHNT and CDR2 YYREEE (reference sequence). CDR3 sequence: CASSPDRGLSTDTQYF. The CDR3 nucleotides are TGTGCCAGCAGCCCCGACAGGGGGCTATCGACAGATACGCAGTATTTT.

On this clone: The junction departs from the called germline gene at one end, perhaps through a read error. CDR3 residues: CASSALPTNLLLF. The DNA of the CDR3 is TGTGCCAGTAGTGCACTCCCGACTAATTTGCTCCTCTTC. The gene calls are TRBV19 and TRBJ2-1, with a weak D call TRBD2 (5 bases). This CDR3 comprises 13 residues. Germline values: CDR1 LNHDA, CDR2 SQIVND (reference sequence).

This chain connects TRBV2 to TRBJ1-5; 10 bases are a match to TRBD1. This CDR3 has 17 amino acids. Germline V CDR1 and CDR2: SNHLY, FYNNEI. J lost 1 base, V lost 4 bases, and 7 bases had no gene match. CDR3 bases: TGTGCCAGCAGTGCGGGGGACAGGGGACGAAGCAATCAGCCCCAGCATTTT. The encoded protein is CASSAGDRGRSNQPQHF.